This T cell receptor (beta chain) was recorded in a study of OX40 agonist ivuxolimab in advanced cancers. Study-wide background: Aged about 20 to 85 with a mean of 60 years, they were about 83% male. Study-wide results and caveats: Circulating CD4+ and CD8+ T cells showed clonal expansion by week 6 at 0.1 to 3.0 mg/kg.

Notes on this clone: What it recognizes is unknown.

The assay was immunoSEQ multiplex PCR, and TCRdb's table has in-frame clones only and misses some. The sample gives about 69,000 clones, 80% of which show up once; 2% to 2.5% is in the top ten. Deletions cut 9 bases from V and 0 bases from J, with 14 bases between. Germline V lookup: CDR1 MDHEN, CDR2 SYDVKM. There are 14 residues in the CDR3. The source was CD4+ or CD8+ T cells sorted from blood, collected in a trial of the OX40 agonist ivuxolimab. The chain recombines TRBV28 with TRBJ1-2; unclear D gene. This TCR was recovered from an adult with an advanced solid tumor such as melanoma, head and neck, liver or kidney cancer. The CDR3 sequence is CASESDGANYGYTF. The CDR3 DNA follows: TGTGCCAGTGAGTCGGACGGAGCTAACTATGGCTACACCTTC.